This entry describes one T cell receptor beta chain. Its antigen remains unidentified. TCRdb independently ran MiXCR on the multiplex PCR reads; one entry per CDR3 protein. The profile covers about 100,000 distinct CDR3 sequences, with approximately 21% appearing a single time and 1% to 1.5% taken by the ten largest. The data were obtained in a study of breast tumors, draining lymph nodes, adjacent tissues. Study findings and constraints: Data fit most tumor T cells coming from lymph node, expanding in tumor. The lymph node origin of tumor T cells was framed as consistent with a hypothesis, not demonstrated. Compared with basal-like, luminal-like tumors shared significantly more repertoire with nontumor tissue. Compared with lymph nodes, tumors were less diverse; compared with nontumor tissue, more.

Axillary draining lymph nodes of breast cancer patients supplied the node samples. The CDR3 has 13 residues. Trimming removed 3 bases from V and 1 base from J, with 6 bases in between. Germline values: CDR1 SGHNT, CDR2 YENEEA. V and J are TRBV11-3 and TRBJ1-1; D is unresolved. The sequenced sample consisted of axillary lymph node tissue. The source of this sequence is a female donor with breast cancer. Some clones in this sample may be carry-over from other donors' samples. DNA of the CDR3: TGTGCCAGCAGCTTGAAAGGGAACACTGAAGCTTTCTTT. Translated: CASSLKGNTEAFF.